This TCR beta chain was found in a study of blood T cell repertoires in COVID-19 (dated by TCRdb to 2018 to 2021). Regarding the complete study: Samples from collaborators originated in the United States, Italy and Spain and spanned both the acute and convalescent phases of COVID-19. The prospective study material was composed of cDNA or gDNA derived from T cells, B-cell-depleted T cells, or PBMCs. The dataset comprised deeply sampled blood TCRbeta repertoires from subjects exposed to, actively infected with, or recovered from COVID-19. The repertoires were made available in a free public database intended to serve as a resource for research on the immune response to SARS-CoV-2. Samples came from the ongoing ImmuneRACE study (first 160 participants) plus 1,254 subjects from 6 global collaborators. Nearly every sample came with metadata listing a de-identified subject ID, COVID-19 status, age in years and sex. Where available, HLA class I and class II types were obtained from metadata supplied by the sample provider rather than from assay-based typing.

Collaborating institutions collected whole blood in K2EDTA tubes following their own protocols. Collaborator samples were shipped for TCRbeta analysis as frozen whole blood, isolated PBMCs, or DNA extracted from either sample type. TCRbeta CDR3 regions were amplified from genomic DNA using the immunoSEQ Assay, a bias-controlled multiplex PCR. Under the source paper's analysis protocol: The number of nucleated cells in each sample was estimated by amplification of reference gene primers within the assay. To quantify the absolute abundance of each unique TCRbeta CDR3 rearrangement, sequence reads were collapsed and filtered. For each sample, productive Simpson clonality was calculated as the square root of Simpson's diversity index over productive rearrangements. As stored in TCRdb, this immuneACCESS dataset retains in-frame rearrangements with V and J assigned. A fraction of the clones does not appear; measured against another copy, unresolved V genes explain less than half of the discrepancy, and the remainder lacks a known reason. V, J and clone size are those of that table, while D and trimming were read from the DNA. This sample holds 84,000 or so clones; 88% were observed only once. The ten largest clones take up around 7.9% of the sample.

Concerning this clone: Its binding antigen is unknown. No base qualities exist here, and no much larger clone lies one base off it.

For this chain, trimming is 10 bases at the V end and 10 bases at the J end, and the number of junction bases without a gene match is 18. The CDR3 holds 16 amino acids from the cysteine to the phenylalanine. Here the CDR3 DNA is all that survives: 48 bases in frame from base 1. The germline V gene (reference sequence) specifies MNHEY as CDR1 and SMNVEV as CDR2. Study-wide conclusions, independent of this receptor: How much clinical and demographic metadata was included differed by source and by participant, and the metadata was provided uncurated.

The material sequenced was peripheral blood. The chain employs TRBV27 and TRBJ1-6; the central 8 bases match TRBD1. This TCR derives from a man in his 70s with acute or convalescent COVID-19. The nucleotide sequence is TGTGCCACCTCCCCCGGACACAGGGGGAATAGATCACCCCTCCACTTT. Its translation reads: CATSPGHRGNRSPLHF.